Shown below are 14 T cell receptor beta chains from a single sample sequenced in a study of cytomegalovirus exposure and HLA in healthy donors. The PCR ran on 60 Vbeta and 13 Jbeta primers. The assay was immunoSEQ multiplex PCR, and TCRdb's table has in-frame clones only and misses some. The sample records approximately 200,000 clones, more than 65% being singletons. The source material was PBMCs. These receptors were taken from a woman in her 30s in good health and CMV-seropositive.

This chain joins TRBV2 and TRBJ1-6; D is unresolved. The CDR3 extends over 14 amino acids. Germline lookup yields CDR1 SNHLY and CDR2 FYNNEI. The V end was cut by 2 bases, the J end by 6 bases, with 8 bases between. The CDR3 loop is CASSEPVLNSPLHF. The CDR3 nucleotides read TGTGCCAGCAGTGAACCAGTCCTTAATTCACCCCTCCACTTT.

The count of this clone is one. The J gene is TRBJ1-1, the V gene TRBV9; the D gene is possibly TRBD1 (5 bases). V gave up 3 bases and J gave up 2 bases, with 8 bases separating them. The CDR3 spans 13 residues. Germline CDR1 and CDR2: SGDLS and YYNGEE. The CDR3 region has the DNA TGTGCCAGCAGCGGTGACAGAAACACTGAAGCTTTCTTT. Protein sequence: CASSGDRNTEAFF.

The rearrangement links TRBV4-1 to TRBJ1-2; 9 nucleotides match TRBD1. This CDR3 comprises 20 residues. The V and J ends lost 0 bases and 2 bases, in that order; junction bases with no gene match: 16. Germline V lookup: CDR1 MGHRA, CDR2 YSYEKL. CDR3 sequence (DNA): TGCGCCAGCAGCCAAGATCCTTGGGGCGTCGCCGGGACAGGGAACTATGGCTACACCTTC. It encodes CASSQDPWGVAGTGNYGYTF.

The chain employs TRBV7-2 and TRBJ1-5, with D unclear. CDR3 length equals 13 residues. Trimming took 5 bases from V and 8 from J, leaving 13 bases between them. Germline lookup yields CDR1 SGHTA and CDR2 FQGNSA. The CDR3 loop reads CASSLAGLEPQHF. The CDR3 nucleotides are TGTGCCAGCAGCCTCGCGGGGTTGGAGCCCCAGCATTTT.

The chain combines TRBV5-1 with TRBJ1-1; D may be TRBD1 (5 bases). V lost 3 bases to trimming and J lost 1 base, with 13 bases between them. The CDR3 contains 15 residues. The germline V gene encodes CDR1 SGHRS and CDR2 YFSETQ. The CDR3 loop reads CASSSKGRGNTEAFF. In nucleotides, the CDR3 is TGCGCCAGCAGCTCAAAAGGAAGGGGGAACACTGAAGCTTTCTTT.

CDR3 in DNA: TGTGCCAGCAGTCAAAAACTCACGGGACAGAGGATCACTGAAGCTTTCTTT. It specifies CASSQKLTGQRITEAFF. V gene TRBV7-2 combines with J gene TRBJ1-1, with 7 nucleotides matching TRBD1. The germline gives CDR1 SGHTA, CDR2 FQGNSA. V shed 6 bases, J shed 4 bases, and the junction held 17 bases outside the gene matches. The CDR3 sequence is 17 residues long.

V and J are TRBV6-5 and TRBJ2-7; TRBD1 aligns across 9 bases. V was pared by 6 bases and J by 2 bases, with 8 bases of the junction left unmatched. Per the germline V gene, CDR1 is MNHEY and CDR2 is SVGAGI. This CDR3 has 15 amino acids. This CDR3 is CASSPAGTGTYEQYF. CDR3 nucleotide sequence: TGTGCCAGCAGCCCGGCCGGGACAGGGACCTACGAGCAGTACTTC.

The CDR3 here is CASSYMKTGEQFF. CDR3 DNA: TGTGCCAGCAGTTACATGAAGACAGGGGAGCAGTTCTTC. The J gene is TRBJ2-1, the V gene TRBV6-5; 7 nucleotides match TRBD1. The V gene's germline CDR1 is MNHEY and CDR2 SVGAGI. There are 13 residues in the CDR3. The V gene end was trimmed by 2 bases and the J gene end by 10 bases; junction bases not matched to a gene: 5.

The chain links TRBV29-1 to TRBJ1-1, with TRBD1 identical over 7 bases. Per the germline V gene, CDR1 is SQVTM and CDR2 is ANQGSEA. Trimming took 5 bases from V and 7 from J; bases not matched to a gene: 10. The length of the CDR3 is 13 residues. The CDR3 sequence: CSVLGQVPLEAFF. CDR3 bases: TGCAGCGTTTTAGGACAGGTGCCGCTTGAAGCTTTCTTT.

This clone was seen only once. The chain is built from TRBV5-1 and TRBJ2-3; TRBD2 matches at 10 bases. Per germline, CDR1 SGHRS and CDR2 YFSETQ. V shed 0 bases, J shed 4 bases, and the junction held 8 bases outside the gene matches. The CDR3 is 17 residues long. This chain's CDR3 is CASSLAVGTSEADTQYF. In DNA, the CDR3 is TGCGCCAGCAGCTTGGCCGTTGGGACTAGCGAAGCAGATACGCAGTATTTT.

In this sample, this clone turned up a few times. The V gene is TRBV4-1, the J gene TRBJ1-2, with 8 bases identical to TRBD1. This CDR3 region has 16 residues. Germline CDR1 and CDR2: MGHRA and YSYEKL. J lost 4 bases, V lost 3 bases, and 10 bases had no gene match. The CDR3 reads CASSQTGTGSVYGYTF. In DNA form, the CDR3 reads TGCGCCAGCAGCCAGACCGGGACAGGTTCCGTCTATGGCTACACCTTC.

The chain recombines TRBV5-3 with TRBJ1-1; D is undetermined. TRBV5-3 is an ORF; its function is uncertain. Trimming removed 7 bases from V and 1 base from J, with 5 bases in between. The CDR3 covers 11 residues. The CDR3 loop is CARGGNTEAFF. The CDR3 bases are TGTGCCAGAGGCGGGAACACTGAAGCTTTCTTT.

The rearrangement joins TRBV5-1 to TRBJ2-1, with TRBD1 identical over 7 bases. CDR3 length: 16 amino acids. Germline V gene data show CDR1 as SGHRS and CDR2 as YFSETQ. V lost 7 bases to trimming and J lost 4 bases; unmatched junction nucleotides: 14. CDR3 bases: TGCGCCAGCGCTACGAACCCTGGACAGGAATACAATGAGCAGTTCTTC. Its protein is CASATNPGQEYNEQFF.

V usage is TRBV27 and J usage is TRBJ2-1; 11 bases match TRBD1. The CDR3 is 14 residues long. After removal of 6 bases from V and 5 bases from J, the junction contained 3 bases not matched to a gene. Germline assignment: CDR1 MNHEY and CDR2 SMNVEV (reference sequence). This CDR3 reads CASRGTGGHNEQFF. Written as DNA, the CDR3 is TGTGCCAGCAGAGGGACAGGGGGTCACAATGAGCAGTTCTTC.